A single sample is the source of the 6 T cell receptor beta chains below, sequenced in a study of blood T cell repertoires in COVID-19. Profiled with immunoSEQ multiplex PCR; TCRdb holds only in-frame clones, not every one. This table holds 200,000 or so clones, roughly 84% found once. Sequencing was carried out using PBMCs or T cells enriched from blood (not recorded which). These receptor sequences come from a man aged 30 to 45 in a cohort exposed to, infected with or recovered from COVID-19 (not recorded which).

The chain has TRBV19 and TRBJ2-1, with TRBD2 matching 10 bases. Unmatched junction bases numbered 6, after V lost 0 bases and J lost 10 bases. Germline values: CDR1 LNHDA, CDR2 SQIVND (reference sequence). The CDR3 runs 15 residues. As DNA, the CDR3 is TGTGCCAGTAGTATAGATTCGGCTAGCGGGAGAGAGCAGTTCTTC. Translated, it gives CASSIDSASGREQFF.

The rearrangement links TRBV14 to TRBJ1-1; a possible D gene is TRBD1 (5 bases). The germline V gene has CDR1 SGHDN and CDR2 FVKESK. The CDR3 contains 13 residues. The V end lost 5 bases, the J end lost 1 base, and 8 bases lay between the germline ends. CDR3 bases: TGTGCCAGCAGCGTACAGGCGAACACTGAAGCTTTCTTT. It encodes CASSVQANTEAFF.

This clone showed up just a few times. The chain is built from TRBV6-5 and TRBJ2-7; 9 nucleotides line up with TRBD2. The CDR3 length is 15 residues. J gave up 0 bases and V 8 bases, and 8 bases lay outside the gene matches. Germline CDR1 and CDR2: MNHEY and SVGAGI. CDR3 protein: CASGSGGGGSYEQYF. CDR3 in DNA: TGTGCCAGCGGGTCAGGCGGGGGGGGCTCCTACGAGCAGTACTTC.

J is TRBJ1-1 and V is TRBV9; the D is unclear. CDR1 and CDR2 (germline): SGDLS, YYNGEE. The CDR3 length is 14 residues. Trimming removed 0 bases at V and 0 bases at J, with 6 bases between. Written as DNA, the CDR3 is TGTGCCAGCAGCGTAGGTGCAGTGAACACTGAAGCTTTCTTT. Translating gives CASSVGAVNTEAFF.

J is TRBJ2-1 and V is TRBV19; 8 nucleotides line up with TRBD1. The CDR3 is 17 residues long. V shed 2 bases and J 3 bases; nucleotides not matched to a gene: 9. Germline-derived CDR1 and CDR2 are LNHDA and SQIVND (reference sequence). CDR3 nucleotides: TGTGCCAGTAGTATACGACCCGGGACAGGCGGCTACAATGAGCAGTTCTTC. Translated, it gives CASSIRPGTGGYNEQFF.

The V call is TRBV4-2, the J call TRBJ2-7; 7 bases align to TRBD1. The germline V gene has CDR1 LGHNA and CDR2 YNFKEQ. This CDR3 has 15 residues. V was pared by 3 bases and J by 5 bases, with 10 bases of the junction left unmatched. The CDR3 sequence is CASSQETGSMNEQYF. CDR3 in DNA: TGTGCCAGCAGCCAGGAGACAGGGTCGATGAACGAGCAGTACTTC.